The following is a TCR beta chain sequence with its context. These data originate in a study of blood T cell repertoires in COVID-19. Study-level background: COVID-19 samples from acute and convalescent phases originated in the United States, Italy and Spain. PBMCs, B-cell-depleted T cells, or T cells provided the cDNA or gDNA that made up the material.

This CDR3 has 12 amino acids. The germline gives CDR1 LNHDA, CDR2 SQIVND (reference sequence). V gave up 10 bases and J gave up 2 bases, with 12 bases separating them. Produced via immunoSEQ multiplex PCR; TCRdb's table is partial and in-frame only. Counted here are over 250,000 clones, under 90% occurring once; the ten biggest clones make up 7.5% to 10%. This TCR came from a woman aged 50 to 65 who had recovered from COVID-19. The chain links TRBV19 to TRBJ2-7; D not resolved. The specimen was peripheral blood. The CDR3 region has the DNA TGTGCCACCGGGTCTGGTACCTACGAGCAGTACTTC. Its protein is CATGSGTYEQYF.